The clone carrying this TCR beta chain was recorded a few times. MiXCR, run by TCRdb on the 5' RACE reads, gives a single entry per CDR3 protein. The data contain about 210,000 distinct CDR3 sequences, about 27% of them singletons. Germline assignment: CDR1 DFQATT and CDR2 SNEGSKA (reference sequence). The ends lost 7 bases at V and 1 base at J; junction bases unmatched: 5. The CDR3 contains 13 residues. The data belong to a study of T-cell memory formation after mild COVID-19. This receptor was taken from an adult woman who had mild COVID-19 (a few samples of this study predate the infection). Cell type and time point are not known. Sequencing used PBMCs or a T cell subset sorted from them (not recorded which). The gene calls are TRBV20-1 and TRBJ1-2; TRBD1 agrees at 8 bases. The CDR3 DNA reads TGCAGTGTAGGACAGGGCAATAACTATGGCTACACCTTC. Translation: CSVGQGNNYGYTF.